The 29 T cell receptor beta chains below come from one sample, sequenced in a study of blood T cell repertoires in COVID-19. TCRdb's table, derived via immunoSEQ multiplex PCR, lists solely in-frame clones and lacks some. This sample carries about 100,000 clones, more than 65% of them seen once, and the ten largest clones take about 12%. Sequencing input: peripheral blood. These receptors originate from a woman aged 70-85 years with acute or convalescent COVID-19.

The CDR3 protein is CASSAGGDTQYF. The CDR3 DNA is TGTGCCAGCAGCGCAGGGGGCGATACGCAGTATTTT. The chain employs TRBV3-1 (or the pseudogene TRBV3-2) and TRBJ2-3, with 8 nucleotides matching TRBD1. There are 12 residues in the CDR3. Losses at the gene ends were 5 bases for V and 6 bases for J; bases not matched to a gene: 1. The germline V gene encodes CDR1 LGHDT and CDR2 YNNKEL (reference sequence).

The chain has TRBV5-6 and TRBJ1-2, with a tentative D call TRBD1 (5 bases). From germline, CDR1 is SGHDT and CDR2 YYEEEE. The CDR3 consists of 13 residues. Trimming took off 4 bases at V and 8 bases at J, with 15 bases between the two ends. For the CDR3, the DNA is TGTGCCAGCAGCCCACAGGCAGCAAGGGGCTACACCTTC. It translates to CASSPQAARGYTF.

The chain couples TRBV10-2 to TRBJ2-1, with TRBD2 matching 10 bases. From germline, CDR1 is WSHSY and CDR2 SAAADI. The V and J ends lost 3 bases and 4 bases, in that order; junction bases with no gene match: 3. The CDR3 is 15 amino acids. The CDR3 region has the DNA TGCGCCAGCAGTGATGAGCGGGGGGGATACAATGAGCAGTTCTTC. Protein sequence: CASSDERGGYNEQFF.

V is TRBV10-3 and J is TRBJ1-1; 8 nucleotides match TRBD1. The CDR3 totals 13 residues. The ends lost 11 bases at V and 1 base at J; junction bases unmatched: 6. Germline V gene data show CDR1 as ENHRY and CDR2 as SYGVKD. The CDR3 DNA follows: TGTGCCGGACAGGGTGGGGAGAACACTGAAGCTTTCTTT. This encodes CAGQGGENTEAFF.

CDR3 sequence (DNA): TGTGCCAGTAGTATAGGACAGGGGGCCGCGTTTGGTCAGCCCCAGCATTTT. Translating it yields CASSIGQGAAFGQPQHF. This chain uses TRBV19 with TRBJ1-5, with 10 nucleotides matching TRBD1. CDR1 LNHDA and CDR2 SQIVND come from the germline V gene (reference sequence). CDR3 length: 17 residues. Trimming took 1 base from V and 6 from J; bases not matched to a gene: 9.

V gene TRBV12-3 or TRBV12-4 combines with J gene TRBJ2-1, with D unclear. The CDR3 consists of 12 residues. Trimming shortened V by 4 bases and J by 8 bases, and 9 bases separated the two germline ends. The CDR3 loop is CASSSPFHEQFF. DNA of the CDR3: TGTGCCAGCAGTTCCCCTTTCCATGAGCAGTTCTTC.

The V call is TRBV6-5, the J call TRBJ1-4; D possibly corresponds to TRBD1 (5 bases). V shed 7 bases and J shed 5 bases, with 14 bases lying between them. Germline loops: CDR1 MNHEY, CDR2 SVGAGI. The CDR3 is made up of 14 amino acids. The CDR3 here is CASTLGGGNEKLFF. The CDR3 coding sequence is TGTGCCAGCACTCTGGGGGGTGGCAATGAAAAACTGTTTTTT.

The chain joins TRBV19 to TRBJ1-2, with 7 bases fitting TRBD1. This CDR3 is 15 amino acids long. The V gene's germline CDR1 is LNHDA and CDR2 SQIVND (reference sequence). V lost 6 bases, J lost 8 bases, and 15 bases stayed unmatched. CDR3 DNA sequence: TGTGCCAGTAGCCAAAAAACAGGGGCGACTCACGGCTACACCTTC. It yields the protein CASSQKTGATHGYTF.

This chain links TRBV2 with TRBJ1-1; 9 nucleotides match TRBD1. The CDR3 consists of 14 residues. J gave up 4 bases and V 6 bases, and 6 bases lay outside the gene matches. Germline-derived CDR1 and CDR2 are SNHLY and FYNNEI. This chain's CDR3 is CASRLQGAGTEAFF. The CDR3 region has the DNA TGTGCCAGCAGACTACAGGGGGCGGGCACTGAAGCTTTCTTT.

This chain connects TRBV5-1 to TRBJ2-1, with TRBD2 identical over 7 bases. This CDR3 is 16 amino acids long. Trimming took 0 bases from V and 2 from J; bases not matched to a gene: 5. In germline, CDR1 is SGHRS, CDR2 YFSETQ. The chain's CDR3 is CASSLVGGTPYNEQFF. Written as DNA, the CDR3 is TGCGCCAGCAGCTTGGTGGGGGGGACCCCCTACAATGAGCAGTTCTTC.

The chain joins TRBV24-1 to TRBJ1-2; tentative D call: TRBD1 (6 bases). The CDR3 is 17 amino acids. CDR1 and CDR2 from the germline V gene are KGHDR and SFDVKD. V lost 0 bases and J 4 bases, leaving 17 bases between the germline ends. Written as DNA, the CDR3 is TGTGCCACCAGTGATTTGTCCCTACAGGGATCGCCCTATGGCTACACCTTC. This sequence encodes CATSDLSLQGSPYGYTF.

The chain recombines TRBV5-4 with TRBJ2-5; D is uncertain. Germline CDR1 SGHNT, CDR2 YYREEE (reference sequence). Trimming removed 1 base at V and 3 bases at J, with 10 bases between. This CDR3 region has 14 residues. In DNA, the CDR3 is TGTGCCAGCAGCTTGTATGGAGTCGAAGAGACCCAGTACTTC. It codes for CASSLYGVEETQYF.

The chain carries TRBV5-6 and TRBJ1-4, with 11 bases that match TRBD1. V trimming: 0 bases; J trimming: 5 bases; junction bases outside the gene matches: 6. CDR3 length equals 17 residues. The germline gives CDR1 SGHDT, CDR2 YYEEEE. CDR3 coding DNA: TGTGCCAGCAGCTTGGCGTGGGGGACAGGGGGAAATGAAAAACTGTTTTTT. Amino acids: CASSLAWGTGGNEKLFF. The variable domain in full, completed from reference TRBV5-6 and TRBJ1-4, reads DAGVTQSPTHLIKTRGQQVTLRCSPKSGHDTVSWYQQALGQGPQFIFQYYEEEERQRGNFPDRFSGHQFPNYSSELNVNALLLGDSALYLCASSLAWGTGGNEKLFFGSGTQLSVL.

The chain links TRBV6-2 or TRBV6-3 to TRBJ2-7, with D perhaps matching TRBD2 (5 bases). The V end lost 6 bases, the J end lost 2 bases, and 11 bases lay between the germline ends. Germline values: CDR1 MNHEY, CDR2 SVGEGT. The length of the CDR3 is 13 residues. Here the CDR3 DNA reads TGTGCCAGCAGCCCTCGCGGGCCCTACGAGCAGTACGTC. Translated, it gives CASSPRGPYEQYV.

This clone was detected only a few times. The V gene is TRBV7-9, the J gene TRBJ1-1; 9 nucleotides line up with TRBD1. The CDR3 sequence is 14 residues long. Germline CDR1 is SEHNR and CDR2 is FQNEAQ (reference sequence). V gave up 5 bases and J gave up 1 base; unmatched junction bases: 2. CDR3 loop: CASSQGQGNTEAFF. The CDR3 coding sequence is TGTGCCAGCAGCCAGGGACAGGGGAACACTGAAGCTTTCTTT.

The sample holds one count of this clone. The CDR3 loop is CASRRPPSTEAFF. In DNA form, the CDR3 reads TGTGCCAGTAGACGTCCCCCGAGCACGGAAGCTTTCTTT. This chain joins TRBV19 and TRBJ1-1; D call uncertain. V gave up 6 bases and J gave up 8 bases, with 16 bases separating them. The CDR3 sequence is 13 residues long. CDR1 and CDR2 from the germline V gene are LNHDA and SQIVND (reference sequence).

The V gene is TRBV28, the J gene TRBJ1-2, with 9 bases identical to TRBD1. J was trimmed by 9 bases and V by 7 bases; bases with no gene match: 12. The CDR3 consists of 14 residues. Per the germline V gene, CDR1 is MDHEN and CDR2 is SYDVKM. CDR3 coding DNA: TGTGCCAGCACAACTGGACAGGGGATAGTCAGCTACACCTTC. This gives the protein CASTTGQGIVSYTF.

This clone appeared once. The chain has TRBV7-8 and TRBJ2-5, with D unresolved. This CDR3 contains 12 residues. Germline V gene data show CDR1 as SGHVS and CDR2 as FQNEAQ. Trimming took 6 bases from V and 5 from J, leaving 10 bases between them. CDR3 sequence (DNA): TGTGCCAGCAGGAGCCTCGTGGAGACCCAGTACTTC. Translated: CASRSLVETQYF.

For the CDR3, the DNA is TGTGCCACCAGCAGAGAGGCTTCCACAGATACGCAGTATTTT. This codes for CATSREASTDTQYF. The J gene is TRBJ2-3, the V gene TRBV15; the D is unclear. Germline V gives CDR1 LNHNV, CDR2 YYDKDF (reference sequence). The CDR3 runs 14 residues. The V end was cut by 0 bases, the J end by 2 bases, with 6 bases between.

The V call is TRBV18, the J call TRBJ2-1, with D possibly being TRBD1 (6 bases). This CDR3 comprises 15 residues. V lost 6 bases and J lost 7, with 19 bases in between. CDR1 is KGHSH and CDR2 is LQKENI in the germline V gene. CDR3 sequence reads: CASSLPGHRSNEQFF. Written as DNA, the CDR3 is TGTGCCAGCTCTCTCCCGGGACATCGGTCTAATGAGCAGTTCTTC.

Ten or more counts support this clone. V gene TRBV5-1 combines with J gene TRBJ2-2; D ambiguous. CDR3 length: 14 residues. With 0 bases removed from V and 6 bases from J, the gap between germline ends came to 9 bases. Germline loops: CDR1 SGHRS, CDR2 YFSETQ. CDR3 in DNA: TGCGCCAGCAGCTTGGTGGAGTTTGCCGGGGAGCTGTTTTTT. Amino acid sequence: CASSLVEFAGELFF.

A single count supports this clone. V is TRBV28 and J is TRBJ2-5; unclear D gene. V lost 1 base and J 7 bases, leaving 13 bases between the germline ends. CDR1 MDHEN and CDR2 SYDVKM come from the germline V gene. CDR3 length: 14 residues. CDR3 sequence: CASSLFDRRGTQYF. The CDR3 bases are TGTGCCAGCAGTTTATTCGACCGGCGCGGGACCCAGTACTTC.

The chain carries TRBV28 and TRBJ1-1, with a tentative D call TRBD1 (5 bases). The CDR3 length is 14 residues. The V and J ends lost 3 bases and 6 bases respectively, with 14 bases between them. Germline CDR1 reads MDHEN; CDR2 reads SYDVKM. DNA for the CDR3: TGTGCCAGCAGTTTTAGGCAGGGTAAACCTGAAGCTTTCTTT. Protein sequence: CASSFRQGKPEAFF.

The chain recombines TRBV11-2 with TRBJ2-5; TRBD2 matches at 9 bases. Germline CDR1 and CDR2: SGHAT and FQNNGV. This CDR3 has 17 residues. V shed 4 bases and J 3 bases; nucleotides not matched to a gene: 12. The CDR3, as DNA: TGTGCCAGCAGCTCCCGAGGGGGCGGGGGGGGAAAAGAGACCCAGTACTTC. As protein: CASSSRGGGGGKETQYF.

In the case of this clone: Within the sample, other DNA sequences also encode this same CDR3. The rearrangement uses TRBV5-6 and TRBJ1-2; 11 bases are shared with TRBD1. CDR3 length equals 14 residues. Germline V CDR1 and CDR2: SGHDT, YYEEEE. V shed 2 bases, J shed 5 bases, and the junction held 2 bases outside the gene matches. The CDR3 sequence: CASSFGQGAYGYTF. DNA for the CDR3: TGTGCCAGCAGCTTCGGACAGGGGGCGTATGGCTACACCTTC.

This clone was seen a few times. This chain uses TRBV11-1 with TRBJ2-1; D perhaps matches TRBD2 (5 bases). Germline loops: CDR1 SGHAT, CDR2 FQDESV (reference sequence). Trimming left V 1 base short and J 9 bases short, with 13 bases between. This CDR3 contains 14 residues. CDR3 amino acids: CASSLVLDIGEQFF. CDR3 sequence (DNA): TGTGCCAGCAGCTTAGTACTAGATATAGGTGAGCAGTTCTTC.

This chain uses TRBV9 with TRBJ1-1; 10 nucleotides align to TRBD1. The ends lost 0 bases at V and 5 bases at J; junction bases unmatched: 4. The germline CDR1 and CDR2 sequences are SGDLS and YYNGEE. The CDR3 is 15 amino acids. The DNA of the CDR3 is TGTGCCAGCAGCGTAGGACAGGGGGCAAAGACTGAAGCTTTCTTT. Its translation: CASSVGQGAKTEAFF.

The CDR3 region has the DNA TGTGCCAGCAGCCATACAGGAGAACGGCAGCCCCAGCATTTT. It translates to CASSHTGERQPQHF. The chain carries TRBV11-2 and TRBJ1-5, with a possible D match to TRBD1 (5 bases). The V end was cut by 5 bases, the J end by 7 bases, with 15 bases between. Per the germline V gene, CDR1 is SGHAT and CDR2 is FQNNGV. This CDR3 is built from 14 residues.

This clone appeared a few times. The V and J genes are TRBV23-1 and TRBJ1-1; D call uncertain. TRBV23-1 is an open reading frame whose function is uncertain. V lost 6 bases to trimming and J lost 0 bases, with 20 bases between them. This CDR3 has 17 amino acids. The CDR3 region has the DNA TGCGCCAGCAGCCTAACCCAACGGACTAACTTGAACACTGAAGCTTTCTTT. Translation gives CASSLTQRTNLNTEAFF.